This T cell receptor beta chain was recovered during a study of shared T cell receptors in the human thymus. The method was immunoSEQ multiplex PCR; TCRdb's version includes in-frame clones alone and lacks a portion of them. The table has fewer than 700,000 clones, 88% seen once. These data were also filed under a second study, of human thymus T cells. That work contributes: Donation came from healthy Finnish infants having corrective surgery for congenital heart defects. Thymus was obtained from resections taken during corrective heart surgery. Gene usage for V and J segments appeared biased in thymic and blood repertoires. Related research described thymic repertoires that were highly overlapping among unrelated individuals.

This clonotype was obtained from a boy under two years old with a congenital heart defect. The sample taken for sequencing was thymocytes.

CDR3 nucleotides: TGTGCCAGCAGTGGCGGTAGGACAGGGACCTACAATGAGCAGTTCTTC. This encodes CASSGGRTGTYNEQFF. J is TRBJ2-1 and V is TRBV6-1; TRBD1 aligns across 8 bases. With 4 bases clipped from V and 2 bases from J, the junction kept 7 bases outside the gene matches. The CDR3 has 16 residues. Germline lookup yields CDR1 MNHNS and CDR2 SASEGT.